This paragraph covers one TCR beta chain sequence. Its target is unknown. This table comes from immunoSEQ multiplex PCR, and its TCRdb copy is limited to in-frame clones, with some not included. The top ten hold around 1.2% of the sample, which has about 240,000 clones, about 86% seen once. The data were taken from a study of cytomegalovirus exposure and HLA in healthy donors. The CDR3 has 15 residues. After removal of 2 bases from V and 4 bases from J, the junction contained 6 bases not matched to a gene. CDR1 is SGHRS, CDR2 YFSETQ, per germline. Study results and limitations: The CMV antigen specificity of three CMV-associated chains was confirmed through in vitro analysis. First-cohort TCR clusters were later found to tend to co-occur in the roughly 130 validation repertoires. Diagnosis of cytomegalovirus status made by the classifier reportedly showed high specificity and sensitivity. Cytomegalovirus-associated status was assigned to about 180 TCR beta chains.

The sequence was obtained from a young woman in good health and CMV-seropositive. The sample was PBMCs. This rearrangement joins TRBV5-1 to TRBJ2-7; TRBD2 aligns across 10 bases. Here the CDR3 reads CASSLMKREGYEQYF. As DNA, the CDR3 is TGCGCCAGCAGCTTAATGAAGCGGGAGGGTTACGAGCAGTACTTC.